Only a few counts were recorded for the clone carrying this T cell receptor (delta chain). The antigen is unknown. This CDR3 has 22 residues. The germline V gene has CDR1 TSWWSYY and CDR2 QGS. Germline trimming cut 1 base from V and 0 bases from J; bases unmatched to any gene: 19. The data originate from a study of Vδ1+ human thymocytes. Whole-study results and caveats: Around 20% of thymic delta-chain sequences were Vdelta2, with few Vdelta3, unlike blood Vdelta1+ controls. Bulk repertoire data may be misinterpreted because of unexpected Vdelta2 sequences. Thymic TRG and TRD repertoires appeared highly polyclonal, with Gaussian CDR3 length distributions.

Sequences come from RNA converted to cDNA by reverse transcription. CDR3 amplicons came from multiplex PCR with pooled V-gene forward and constant-region reverse primers. TCRdb re-processed the multiplex PCR reads via CATT. The repertoire has some 55,000 delta-chain clones, 15% to 20% of them found once; the top ten carry 0.5%. After alphabeta T cell depletion, CD3+ Vdelta1+ Vdelta2- thymocytes were sorted. The J gene is TRDJ1, the V gene TRDV1; 11 bases are a match to TRDD3. Material for sequencing was Vdelta1+ gamma-delta thymocytes from the thymus. The subset: FACS-sorted CD3+ TCRalphabeta- TCRVdelta1+ TCRVdelta2- thymocytes. This clonotype originated in a boy in the first two years of life who had congenital heart surgery. Here the CDR3 reads CALGEPSDPRTGGYVYTDKLIF. The CDR3 nucleotides are TGTGCTCTTGGGGAACCGTCGGACCCCCGTACTGGGGGATATGTTTACACCGATAAACTCATCTTT.